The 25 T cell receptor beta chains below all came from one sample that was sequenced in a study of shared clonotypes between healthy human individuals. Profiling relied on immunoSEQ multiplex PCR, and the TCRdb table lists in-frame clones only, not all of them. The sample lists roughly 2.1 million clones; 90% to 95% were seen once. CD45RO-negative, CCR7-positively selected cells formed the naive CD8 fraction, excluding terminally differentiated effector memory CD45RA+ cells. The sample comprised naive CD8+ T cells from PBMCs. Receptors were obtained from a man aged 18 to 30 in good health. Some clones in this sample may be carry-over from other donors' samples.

The CDR3 bases are TGTGCCAGCTCACTGGGTCGGAAGGGGCAGTGGGACACTGAAGCTTTCTTT. As protein: CASSLGRKGQWDTEAFF. This chain joins TRBV18 and TRBJ1-1; D possibly corresponds to TRBD1 (5 bases). Germline V lookup: CDR1 KGHSH, CDR2 LQKENI. CDR3 length: 17 amino acids. The V gene lost 4 bases and the J gene lost 3 bases, with 21 bases spanning the gap.

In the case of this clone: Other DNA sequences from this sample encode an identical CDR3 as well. CDR3 residues: CASSLGLAGVYEQYF. DNA of the CDR3: TGTGCCAGCAGTCTCGGACTAGCGGGAGTCTACGAGCAGTACTTC. The V and J genes are TRBV28 and TRBJ2-7; the match to TRBD2 covers 13 bases. The CDR3 length is 15 residues. Germline CDR1 is MDHEN and CDR2 is SYDVKM. Trimming at V came to 5 bases and at J to 3 bases, leaving 4 bases not matched to a gene. Supplemented by reference TRBV28 and TRBJ2-7, the full variable domain reads DVKVTQSSRYLVKRTGEKVFLECVQDMDHENMFWYRQDPGLGLRLIYFSYDVKMKEKGDIPEGYSVSREKKERFSLILESASTNQTSMYLCASSLGLAGVYEQYFGPGTRLTVT.

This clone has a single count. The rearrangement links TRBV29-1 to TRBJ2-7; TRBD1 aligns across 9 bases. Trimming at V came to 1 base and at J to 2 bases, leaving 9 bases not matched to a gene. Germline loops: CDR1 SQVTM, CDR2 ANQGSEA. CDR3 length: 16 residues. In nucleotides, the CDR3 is TGCAGCGTTGAAGGTATAACCGGGACAGGGACCTACGAGCAGTACTTC. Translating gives CSVEGITGTGTYEQYF.

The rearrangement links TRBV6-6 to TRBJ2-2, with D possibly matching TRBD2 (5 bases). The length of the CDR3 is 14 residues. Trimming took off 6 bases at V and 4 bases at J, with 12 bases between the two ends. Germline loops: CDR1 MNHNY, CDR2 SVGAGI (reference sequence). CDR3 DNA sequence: TGTGCCAGCAGGTCTCTAGCAGCCACCGGGGAGCTGTTTTTT. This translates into CASRSLAATGELFF.

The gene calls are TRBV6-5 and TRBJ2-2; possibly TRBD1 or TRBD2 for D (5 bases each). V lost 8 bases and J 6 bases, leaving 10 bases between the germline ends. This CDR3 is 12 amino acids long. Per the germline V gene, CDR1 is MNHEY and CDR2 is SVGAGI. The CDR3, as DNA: TGTGCCAGCGGGGGAAGGGCCGGGGAGCTGTTTTTT. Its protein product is CASGGRAGELFF.

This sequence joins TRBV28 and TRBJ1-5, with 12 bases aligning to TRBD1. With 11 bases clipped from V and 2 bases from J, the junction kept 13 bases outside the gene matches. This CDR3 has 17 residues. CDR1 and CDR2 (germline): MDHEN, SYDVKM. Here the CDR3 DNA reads TGTGCCGTCACCCGGGACAGGGGGCAATGGGGCAATCAGCCCCAGCATTTT. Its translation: CAVTRDRGQWGNQPQHF.

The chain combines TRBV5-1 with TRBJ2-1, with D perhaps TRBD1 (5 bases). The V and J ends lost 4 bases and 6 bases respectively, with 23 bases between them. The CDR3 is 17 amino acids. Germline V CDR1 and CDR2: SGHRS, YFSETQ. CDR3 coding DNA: TGCGCCAGCAGCACCGACCTAGGACACCCCATCCCCAATGAGCAGTTCTTC. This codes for CASSTDLGHPIPNEQFF. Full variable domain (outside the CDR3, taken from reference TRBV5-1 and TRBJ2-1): KAGVTQTPRYLIKTRGQQVTLSCSPISGHRSVSWYQQTPGQGLQFLFEYFSETQRNKGNFPGRFSGRQFSNSRSEMNVSTLELGDSALYLCASSTDLGHPIPNEQFFGPGTRLTVL.

CDR3 DNA sequence: TGCGCCAGCAGTCTACACCGGGAGCTGTTTTTT. Residues: CASSLHRELFF. The rearrangement joins TRBV10-2 to TRBJ2-2, with unresolved D. The CDR3 is 11 amino acids. Trimming took 5 bases from V and 9 from J, leaving 7 bases between them. Germline assignment: CDR1 WSHSY and CDR2 SAAADI.

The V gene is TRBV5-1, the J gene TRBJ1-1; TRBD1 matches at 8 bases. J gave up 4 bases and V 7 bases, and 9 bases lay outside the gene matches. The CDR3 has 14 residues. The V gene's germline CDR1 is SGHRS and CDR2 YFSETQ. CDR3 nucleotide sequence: TGCGCCAGCGGGCCGACAGGGGTGGGCACTGAAGCTTTCTTT. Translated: CASGPTGVGTEAFF.

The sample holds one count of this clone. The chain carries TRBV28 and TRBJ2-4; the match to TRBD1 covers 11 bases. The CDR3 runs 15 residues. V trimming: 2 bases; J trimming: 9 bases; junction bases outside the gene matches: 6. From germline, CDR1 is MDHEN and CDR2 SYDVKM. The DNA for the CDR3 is TGTGCCAGCAGTTTAGGGACAGGGGGTATCGGCATTCAGTACTTC. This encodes CASSLGTGGIGIQYF.

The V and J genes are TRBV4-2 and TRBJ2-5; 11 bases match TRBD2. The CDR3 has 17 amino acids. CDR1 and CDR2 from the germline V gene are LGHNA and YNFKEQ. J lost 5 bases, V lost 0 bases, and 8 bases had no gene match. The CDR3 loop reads CASSQDWLAGGAETQYF. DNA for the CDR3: TGTGCCAGCAGCCAAGATTGGCTAGCGGGGGGAGCCGAGACCCAGTACTTC.

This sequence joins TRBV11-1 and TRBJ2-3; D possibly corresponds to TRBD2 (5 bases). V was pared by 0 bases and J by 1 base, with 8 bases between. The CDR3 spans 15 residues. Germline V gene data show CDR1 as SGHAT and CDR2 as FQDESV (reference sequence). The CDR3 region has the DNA TGTGCCAGCAGCTTAGCAGGGCGGGGCACAGATACGCAGTATTTT. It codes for CASSLAGRGTDTQYF.

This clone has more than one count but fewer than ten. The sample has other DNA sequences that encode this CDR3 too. CDR3 in DNA: TGTGCCAGCAGCGTAGGAGGGAACTCCTACGAGCAGTACTTC. Translation gives CASSVGGNSYEQYF. The rearrangement links TRBV9 to TRBJ2-7; TRBD2 might be the D (5 bases). Germline V gives CDR1 SGDLS, CDR2 YYNGEE. V lost 0 bases to trimming and J lost 0 bases, with 7 bases between them. CDR3 length: 14 amino acids.

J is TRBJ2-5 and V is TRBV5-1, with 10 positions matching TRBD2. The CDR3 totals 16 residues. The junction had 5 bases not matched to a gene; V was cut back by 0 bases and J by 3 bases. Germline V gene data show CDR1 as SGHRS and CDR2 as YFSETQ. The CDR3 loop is CASSLDPGLAEETQYF. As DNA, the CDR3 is TGCGCCAGCAGCTTGGATCCCGGACTAGCGGAAGAGACCCAGTACTTC.

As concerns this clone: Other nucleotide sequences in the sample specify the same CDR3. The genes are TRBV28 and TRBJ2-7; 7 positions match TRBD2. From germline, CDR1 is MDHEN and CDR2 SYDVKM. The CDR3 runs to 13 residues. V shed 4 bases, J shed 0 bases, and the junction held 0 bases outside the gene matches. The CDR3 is CASSSSGSYEQYF. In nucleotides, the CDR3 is TGTGCCAGCAGTTCTAGCGGCTCCTACGAGCAGTACTTC.

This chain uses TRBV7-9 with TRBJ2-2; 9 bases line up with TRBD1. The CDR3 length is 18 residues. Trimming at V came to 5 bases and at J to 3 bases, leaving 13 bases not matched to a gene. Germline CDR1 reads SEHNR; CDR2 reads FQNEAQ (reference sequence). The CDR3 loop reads CASSGTGTGNLDTGELFF. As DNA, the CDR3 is TGTGCCAGCAGCGGAACCGGGACAGGGAACCTTGACACCGGGGAGCTGTTTTTT.

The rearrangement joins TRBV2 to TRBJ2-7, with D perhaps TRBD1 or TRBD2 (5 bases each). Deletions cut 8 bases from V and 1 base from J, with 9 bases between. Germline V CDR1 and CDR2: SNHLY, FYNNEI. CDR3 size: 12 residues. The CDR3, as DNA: TGTGCCAGCGGGGGTAGTTCCTACGAGCAGTACTTC. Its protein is CASGGSSYEQYF.

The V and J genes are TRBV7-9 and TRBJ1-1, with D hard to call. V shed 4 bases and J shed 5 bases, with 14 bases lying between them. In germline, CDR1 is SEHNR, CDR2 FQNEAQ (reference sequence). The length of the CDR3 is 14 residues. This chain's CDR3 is CASSSTGRRTEAFF. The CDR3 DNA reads TGTGCCAGCAGCTCCACTGGCCGTCGGACTGAAGCTTTCTTT.

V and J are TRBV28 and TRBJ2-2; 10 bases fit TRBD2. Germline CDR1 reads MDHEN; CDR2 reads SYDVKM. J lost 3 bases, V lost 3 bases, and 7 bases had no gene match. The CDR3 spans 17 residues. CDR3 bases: TGTGCCAGCAGTTTTAAAAGCGGGAGGGCAGACACCGGGGAGCTGTTTTTT. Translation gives CASSFKSGRADTGELFF.

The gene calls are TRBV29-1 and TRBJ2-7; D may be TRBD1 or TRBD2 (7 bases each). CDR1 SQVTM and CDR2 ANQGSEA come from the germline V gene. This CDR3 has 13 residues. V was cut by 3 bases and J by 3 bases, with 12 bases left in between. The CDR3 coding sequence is TGCAGCGTTGAGGGCAGGGGGGGCTACGAGCAGTACTTC. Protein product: CSVEGRGGYEQYF.

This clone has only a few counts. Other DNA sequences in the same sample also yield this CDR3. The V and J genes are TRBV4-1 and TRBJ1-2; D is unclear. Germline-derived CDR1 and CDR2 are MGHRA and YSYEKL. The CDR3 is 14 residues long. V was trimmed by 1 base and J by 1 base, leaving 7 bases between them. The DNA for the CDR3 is TGCGCCAGCAGCCAAGCTCGGGGTAACTATGGCTACACCTTC. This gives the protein CASSQARGNYGYTF.

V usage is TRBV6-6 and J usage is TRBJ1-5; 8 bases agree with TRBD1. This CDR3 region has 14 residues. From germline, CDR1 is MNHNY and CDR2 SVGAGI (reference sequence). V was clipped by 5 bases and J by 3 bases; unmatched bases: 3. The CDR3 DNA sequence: TGTGCCAGCAGTGAGACAGGGGTCAATCAGCCCCAGCATTTT. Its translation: CASSETGVNQPQHF.

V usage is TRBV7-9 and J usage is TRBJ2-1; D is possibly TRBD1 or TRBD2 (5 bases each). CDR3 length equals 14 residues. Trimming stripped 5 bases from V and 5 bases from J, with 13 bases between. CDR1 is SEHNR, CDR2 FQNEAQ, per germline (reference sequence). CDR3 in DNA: TGTGCCAGCAGCGCCCCGGGACCGCACAATGAGCAGTTCTTC. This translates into CASSAPGPHNEQFF.

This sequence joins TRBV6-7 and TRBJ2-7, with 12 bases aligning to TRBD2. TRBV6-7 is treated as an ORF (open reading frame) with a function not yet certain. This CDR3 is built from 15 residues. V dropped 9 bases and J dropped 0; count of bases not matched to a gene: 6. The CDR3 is CASTGLAGSSYEQYF. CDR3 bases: TGTGCCAGTACCGGACTAGCGGGATCCTCCTACGAGCAGTACTTC.

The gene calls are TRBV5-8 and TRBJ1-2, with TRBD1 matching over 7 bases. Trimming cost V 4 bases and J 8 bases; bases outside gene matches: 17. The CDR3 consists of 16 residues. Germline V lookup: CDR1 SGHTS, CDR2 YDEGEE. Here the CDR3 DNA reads TGTGCCAGCAGCCCGTTGCGGACAGGCCCTCTTGGAGGCTACACCTTC. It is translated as CASSPLRTGPLGGYTF. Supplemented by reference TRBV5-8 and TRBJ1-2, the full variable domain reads EAGVTQSPTHLIKTRGQQATLRCSPISGHTSVYWYQQALGLGLQFLLWYDEGEERNRGNFPPRFSGRQFPNYSSELNVNALELEDSALYLCASSPLRTGPLGGYTFGSGTRLTVV.